These T cell receptor beta chains were read from a single sample in a study of CD8 T cells in ankylosing spondylitis. TCRdb itself ran the 5' RACE reads through MiXCR, one entry per CDR3 protein. The data contain approximately 240,000 distinct CDR3 sequences, roughly a tenth of them singletons. Source material: blood, either unsorted or a sorted T cell fraction (not recorded which). The receptors here all came from a male donor with ankylosing spondylitis or in good health (not recorded which). The CDR3 runs from the conserved cysteine through the conserved F or W. Each record gives: D gene, clone size, J gene, V gene, CDR3 DNA, CDR3 protein. A D gene is named only where the DNA matches it firmly. A row's size may be missing; if present it is once, few, many or a size class.

D: -
size: many
J: TRBJ1-2
V: TRBV20-1
DNA: TGCAGTGCTACTCGTCAGGGGTATGGCTACACCTTC
CDR3: CSATRQGYGYTF

D: -
size: few
J: TRBJ2-3
V: TRBV11-3
DNA: TGTGCCAGCAGCTTAGGGGGGGGCGTGGACACAGATACGCAGTATTTT
CDR3: CASSLGGGVDTDTQYF

D: -
size: -
J: TRBJ2-2
V: TRBV5-1
DNA: TGCGCCAGCAGCTTGGCCTCCCTCGCCGGGGAGCTGTTTTTT
CDR3: CASSLASLAGELFF

D: TRBD2
size: many
J: TRBJ2-1
V: TRBV20-1
DNA: TGCAGTGCAGGGCGGGGGGTCTACAATGAGCAGTTCTTC
CDR3: CSAGRGVYNEQFF

D: TRBD2
size: many
J: TRBJ2-3
V: TRBV15
DNA: TGTGCCACCAGCAGAGATGGACTAGTGGCAGATACGCAGTATTTT
CDR3: CATSRDGLVADTQYF

D: -
size: few
J: TRBJ1-2
V: TRBV7-9
DNA: TGTGCCAGCATGGCAGAAGCTAACTATGGCTACACCTTC
CDR3: CASMAEANYGYTF

D: -
size: -
J: TRBJ2-2
V: TRBV18
DNA: TGTGCCAGCTCACTAAGCTCGGGGACCGCGAACACCGGGGAGCTGTTTTTT
CDR3: CASSLSSGTANTGELFF

D: TRBD1
size: few
J: TRBJ2-1
V: TRBV3-1
DNA: TGTGCCAGCAGCCATACGGCCGGGACAGGGGGCTCCCTACAGTTCTTC
CDR3: CASSHTAGTGGSLQFF

D: -
size: many
J: TRBJ2-2
V: TRBV3-1
DNA: TGTGCCAGCAGCCCGCACCCCGGGGAGCTGTTTTTT
CDR3: CASSPHPGELFF

D: TRBD1
size: many
J: TRBJ1-6
V: TRBV20-1
DNA: TGCAGTGCTAGTAGTTCTGCGACAGGGGCCCTCTCCTATAATTCACCCCTCCACTTT
CDR3: CSASSSATGALSYNSPLHF

D: TRBD1
size: -
J: TRBJ2-3
V: TRBV15
DNA: TGTGCCACCAGCAGCCTGCCGGGACAGGTCACAGATACGCAGTATTTT
CDR3: CATSSLPGQVTDTQYF

D: -
size: many
J: TRBJ2-2
V: TRBV29-1
DNA: TGCAGCGTTGGTCGGGGAGGGAACACCGGGGAGCTGTTTTTT
CDR3: CSVGRGGNTGELFF

D: -
size: many
J: TRBJ2-3
V: TRBV29-1
DNA: TGCAGCGTACCGGGACCCTGGGGGTCAGATACGCAGTATTTT
CDR3: CSVPGPWGSDTQYF

D: -
size: few
J: TRBJ1-2
V: TRBV6-2/TRBV6-3
DNA: TGTGCCAGCAGTTACTCTAGTGGCTACACCTTC
CDR3: CASSYSSGYTF

D: -
size: many
J: TRBJ1-1
V: TRBV10-3
DNA: TGTGCCATCAGGACAGATACTGTGAGGGAAGCTTTCTTT
CDR3: CAIRTDTVREAFF

D: TRBD2
size: few
J: TRBJ2-7
V: TRBV3-1
DNA: TGTGCCAGCAGCCAAGGAATCCTAGCGGGAGGCCCACCGTACGAGCAGTACTTC
CDR3: CASSQGILAGGPPYEQYF

D: TRBD2
size: many
J: TRBJ2-1
V: TRBV5-1
DNA: TGCGCCAGCAGCTCTGGCGGGGGGGCTGTGAGGAATGAGCAGTTCTTC
CDR3: CASSSGGGAVRNEQFF

D: TRBD2
size: -
J: TRBJ2-3
V: TRBV20-1
DNA: TGCAGTGCTAGTCTAGCGGGGGGACACCCGGATACGCAGTATTTT
CDR3: CSASLAGGHPDTQYF

D: TRBD1
size: few
J: TRBJ1-3
V: TRBV7-2
DNA: TGTGCCAGCAGCCCCCGGACAGGGAAAGGAAACACCATATATTTT
CDR3: CASSPRTGKGNTIYF

D: -
size: -
J: TRBJ2-3
V: TRBV6-5
DNA: TGTGCCAGCAGTTACCCGGGGGGCGCGGAGCGTACGCAGTATTTT
CDR3: CASSYPGGAERTQYF

D: -
size: few
J: TRBJ1-1
V: TRBV7-9
DNA: TGTGCCAGCAGCTTCCAGGGAGCGGACACTGAAGCTTTCTTT
CDR3: CASSFQGADTEAFF

D: -
size: few
J: TRBJ2-2
V: TRBV12-3/TRBV12-4
DNA: TGTGCCAGCAGCCCCCATGGTACCGGGGAGCTGTTTTTT
CDR3: CASSPHGTGELFF

D: -
size: many
J: TRBJ2-5
V: TRBV12-3/TRBV12-4
DNA: TGTGCCAGCAGTTTATTGGCAGAAGAGACCCAGTACTTC
CDR3: CASSLLAEETQYF

D: -
size: many
J: TRBJ2-7
V: TRBV6-5
DNA: TGTGCCAGCAGTTACTCCTTCGGTCAGCTCTACGAGCAGTACTTC
CDR3: CASSYSFGQLYEQYF

D: TRBD2
size: few
J: TRBJ2-4
V: TRBV7-2
DNA: TGTGCCAGCAGCCCTAGCGGGGGCTCCAAAAACATTCAGTACTTC
CDR3: CASSPSGGSKNIQYF

D: -
size: many
J: TRBJ2-5
V: TRBV5-1
DNA: TGCGCCAGCAGCCCGGGACACACTCAAGAGACCCAGTACTTC
CDR3: CASSPGHTQETQYF

D: TRBD1
size: many
J: TRBJ1-2
V: TRBV10-3
DNA: TGTGCCATCAGTACCGGGACAGCTAACTATGGCTACACCTTC
CDR3: CAISTGTANYGYTF

D: -
size: -
J: TRBJ1-3
V: TRBV7-2
DNA: TGTGCCAGCAGCTATGGAGTCAGGCTCATCTCTGGAAACACCATATATTTT
CDR3: CASSYGVRLISGNTIYF

D: -
size: -
J: TRBJ2-7
V: TRBV7-2
DNA: TGTGCCAGCAGCTTAGCTCTCACAGGAGCCTACGAGCAGTACTTC
CDR3: CASSLALTGAYEQYF

D: TRBD1
size: -
J: TRBJ1-5
V: TRBV4-2
DNA: TGTGCCAACAGCCCACGCCTGGGACAGGGGGGATATAGCAATCAGCCCCAGCATTTT
CDR3: CANSPRLGQGGYSNQPQHF

D: -
size: many
J: TRBJ2-3
V: TRBV7-8
DNA: TGTGCCAGCAGCGGGGGGGGGCCAAGCACAGATACGCAGTATTTT
CDR3: CASSGGGPSTDTQYF

D: -
size: many
J: TRBJ1-2
V: TRBV7-9
DNA: TGTGCCAGCAGCCCACAGGGACCTACTAACTATGGCTACACCTTC
CDR3: CASSPQGPTNYGYTF

D: TRBD2
size: many
J: TRBJ2-3
V: TRBV20-1
DNA: TGCAGTGCCAAACAAAGCGGGGAAAGCACAGATACGCAGTATTTT
CDR3: CSAKQSGESTDTQYF

D: -
size: many
J: TRBJ1-2
V: TRBV29-1
DNA: TGCAGCGTGGACCAAACCGCAAATGGCTACACCTTC
CDR3: CSVDQTANGYTF

D: -
size: many
J: TRBJ1-6
V: TRBV29-1
DNA: TGCAGCGCCCGGGCCAGAGACAATTCACCCCTCCACTTT
CDR3: CSARARDNSPLHF

D: TRBD1
size: -
J: TRBJ2-7
V: TRBV29-1
DNA: TGCAGCGTCTCCGGGACAGGGGGATACGAGCAGTACTTC
CDR3: CSVSGTGGYEQYF

D: -
size: many
J: TRBJ1-4
V: TRBV14
DNA: TGTGCCAGCAGCCACCTACCGGGGAGGGGAAAACTGTTTTTT
CDR3: CASSHLPGRGKLFF

D: TRBD1
size: -
J: TRBJ1-5
V: TRBV6-5
DNA: TGTGCCAGCAGTCCTTCTCAGACAGGGTTCGGGCAGCCCCAGCATTTT
CDR3: CASSPSQTGFGQPQHF

D: TRBD1
size: -
J: TRBJ1-2
V: TRBV7-9
DNA: TGTGCCAGCAGCATTCAGACAGGGGTCTATGGCTACACCTTC
CDR3: CASSIQTGVYGYTF

D: TRBD1
size: many
J: TRBJ1-1
V: TRBV4-2
DNA: TGTGCCAGCAGCCAAGACCCTCAGGGGGCTGGGAACACTGAAGCTTTCTTT
CDR3: CASSQDPQGAGNTEAFF

D: -
size: -
J: TRBJ2-1
V: TRBV29-1
DNA: TGCAGCGTTAAGGGTAGTAGGGGTAATGAGCAGTTCTTC
CDR3: CSVKGSRGNEQFF

D: -
size: few
J: TRBJ2-5
V: TRBV7-2
DNA: TGTGCCAGCAGCTTATCCGGGAGACCGTTCGAGACCCAGTACTTC
CDR3: CASSLSGRPFETQYF

D: -
size: many
J: TRBJ1-2
V: TRBV5-5
DNA: TGTGCCAGCAGCTTGAGGTACTTCTATGGCTACACCTTC
CDR3: CASSLRYFYGYTF

D: -
size: many
J: TRBJ2-1
V: TRBV3-2
DNA: TGTGCCAGCAGCCAAGATGCGGGTGCCTGGGATACTAGCGGGAGCATCCACAATGAGCAGTTCTTC
CDR3: CASSQDAGAWDTSGSIHNEQFF

D: TRBD2
size: many
J: TRBJ2-5
V: TRBV15
DNA: TGTGCCACCAGCAGAGCCCTAGCGGGGCAAGAGACCCAGTACTTC
CDR3: CATSRALAGQETQYF

D: -
size: many
J: TRBJ2-7
V: TRBV5-1
DNA: TGCGCCAGCAGCTTGGTAAGGGATCCCTACGAGCAGTACTTC
CDR3: CASSLVRDPYEQYF

D: TRBD2
size: many
J: TRBJ2-7
V: TRBV20-1
DNA: TGCAGTGCTAGAACCCCTCGAAGCGGGGAATCCTACGAGCAGTACTTC
CDR3: CSARTPRSGESYEQYF

D: -
size: few
J: TRBJ1-1
V: TRBV7-9
DNA: TGTGCCAGCAGCACCGTCGCGAACACTGAAGCTTTCTTT
CDR3: CASSTVANTEAFF

D: -
size: many
J: TRBJ2-7
V: TRBV30
DNA: TGTGCCTGGGGGGGACGGCCCCAGGGGCAGTACTTC
CDR3: CAWGGRPQGQYF

D: TRBD2
size: many
J: TRBJ2-3
V: TRBV6-4
DNA: TGTGCCAGCAGTGACTCTGCGGGGGGGCCAGATACGCAGTATTTT
CDR3: CASSDSAGGPDTQYF

D: -
size: many
J: TRBJ1-5
V: TRBV6-1
DNA: TGTGCCAGCACCATGACGGGGGGTTTGAACAATCAGCCCCAGCATTTT
CDR3: CASTMTGGLNNQPQHF

D: -
size: many
J: TRBJ2-7
V: TRBV20-1
DNA: TGCAGTGCCCGAACAGGCTACTCCTACGAGCAGTACTTC
CDR3: CSARTGYSYEQYF

D: -
size: -
J: TRBJ2-7
V: TRBV11-2
DNA: TGTGCCAGTGCCACCAGGGAACTCTACGAGCAGTACTTC
CDR3: CASATRELYEQYF

D: TRBD2
size: -
J: TRBJ2-3
V: TRBV6-1
DNA: TGTGCCAGCAGCGGGAGGGGTTGGGATACGCAGTATTTT
CDR3: CASSGRGWDTQYF

D: -
size: many
J: TRBJ1-3
V: TRBV20-1
DNA: TGCAGTGCCCTAACCCTAAACACCATATATTTT
CDR3: CSALTLNTIYF

D: -
size: many
J: TRBJ2-2
V: TRBV21-1
DNA: TGTGCCAGCAGCAAAGTAGGGACAGGGGAAACCGGGGAGCTGTTTTTT
CDR3: CASSKVGTGETGELFF